The 32 T cell receptor beta chains reported below all come from one sample, sequenced in a study of blood T cell repertoires in COVID-19. TCRdb's copy holds only in-frame clones and misses some; the assay was immunoSEQ multiplex PCR. The sample shows 95,000 to 100,000 clones, around 92% of them seen only once. The specimen sequenced was peripheral blood. These TCRs come from a man aged 50 to 60 with active COVID-19.

The gene calls are TRBV6-4 and TRBJ2-1, with TRBD1 matching 7 bases. Per the germline V gene, CDR1 is MRHNA and CDR2 is SNTAGT. J was trimmed by 5 bases and V by 3 bases; bases with no gene match: 10. The CDR3 totals 16 residues. The CDR3 spells CASSELWAGGHNEQFF. DNA of the CDR3: TGTGCCAGCAGTGAGCTGTGGGCAGGGGGACACAATGAGCAGTTCTTC.

V usage is TRBV14 and J usage is TRBJ2-1; maybe TRBD1 (6 bases). The CDR3 runs to 15 residues. CDR1 is SGHDN and CDR2 is FVKESK in the germline V gene. Trimming pared 1 base from V and 4 bases from J, leaving 11 bases between. The CDR3 region has the DNA TGTGCCAGCAGCCAAGGTGACAGGCCATACAATGAGCAGTTCTTC. Its translation is CASSQGDRPYNEQFF.

The CDR3 DNA follows: TGTGCCAGCACCGTTAGCGGAGGATACAATGAGCAGTTCTTC. It encodes CASTVSGGYNEQFF. The chain uses TRBV11-2 and TRBJ2-1; tentatively, D is TRBD2 (6 bases). The V end was cut by 7 bases, the J end by 4 bases, with 14 bases between. The germline V gene has CDR1 SGHAT and CDR2 FQNNGV. This CDR3 contains 14 residues.

This rearrangement joins TRBV29-1 to TRBJ2-6; perhaps TRBD2 as D (6 bases). CDR3 length: 16 amino acids. Germline values: CDR1 SQVTM, CDR2 ANQGSEA. V lost 6 bases to trimming and J lost 0 bases, with 15 bases between them. The CDR3 loop reads CSVQKSGFSGANVLTF. The CDR3 DNA sequence: TGCAGCGTCCAAAAAAGCGGGTTCTCTGGGGCCAACGTCCTGACTTTC. Drawing the rest from reference TRBV29-1 and TRBJ2-6, the complete variable domain is SAVISQKPSRDICQRGTSLTIQCQVDSQVTMMFWYRQQPGQSLTLIATANQGSEATYESGFVIDKFPISRPNLTFSTLTVSNMSPEDSSIYLCSVQKSGFSGANVLTFGAGSRLTVL.

The rearrangement joins TRBV6-5 to TRBJ2-5, with 11 bases identical to TRBD1. V shed 2 bases, J shed 5 bases, and the junction held 4 bases outside the gene matches. Germline CDR1 and CDR2: MNHEY and SVGAGI. CDR3 length: 15 residues. In DNA, the CDR3 is TGTGCCAGCAGTTACGGGACAGGGGGTTTGGAGACCCAGTACTTC. It is translated as CASSYGTGGLETQYF.

The V gene is TRBV5-1, the J gene TRBJ2-3, with 8 nucleotides matching TRBD2. The CDR3 sequence is 14 residues long. The V gene end was trimmed by 0 bases and the J gene end by 5 bases; junction bases not matched to a gene: 2. CDR1 and CDR2 from the germline V gene are SGHRS and YFSETQ. Here the CDR3 reads CASSLEREKDTQYF. CDR3 DNA: TGCGCCAGCAGCTTGGAGCGGGAGAAAGATACGCAGTATTTT.

This clone has just one count. The chain couples TRBV24-1 to TRBJ2-6; TRBD1 is a possible D gene (5 bases). Between the trimmed V and J ends, which lost 0 bases and 0 bases, there was a span of 11 bases. The CDR3 is 18 amino acids. The germline V gene has CDR1 KGHDR and CDR2 SFDVKD. CDR3 sequence (DNA): TGTGCCACCAGTGATTTGTCAGGTGGGGCCTCTGGGGCCAACGTCCTGACTTTC. Amino acid sequence: CATSDLSGGASGANVLTF.

The chain combines TRBV10-3 with TRBJ2-2; D may be TRBD2 (5 bases). Germline CDR1 ENHRY, CDR2 SYGVKD. Trimming left V 3 bases short and J 6 bases short, with 11 bases between. The CDR3 spans 14 residues. CDR3 protein: CAISDGSSPGELFF. The DNA of the CDR3 is TGTGCCATCAGTGACGGATCTAGCCCCGGGGAGCTGTTTTTT.

The V call is TRBV28, the J call TRBJ2-3; 8 bases map to TRBD2. CDR1 and CDR2 (germline): MDHEN, SYDVKM. The ends lost 3 bases at V and 2 bases at J; junction bases unmatched: 10. The CDR3 totals 17 residues. The CDR3 reads CASSFPHSGTITDTQYF. For the CDR3, the DNA is TGTGCCAGCAGTTTCCCCCATAGCGGGACTATCACAGATACGCAGTATTTT.

The table lists this clone with a count of one. This chain links TRBV5-1 with TRBJ2-5; D is perhaps TRBD2 (6 bases). The V end lost 3 bases, the J end lost 5 bases, and 8 bases lay between the germline ends. The CDR3 extends over 12 amino acids. Germline CDR1 reads SGHRS; CDR2 reads YFSETQ. The CDR3 spells CASSWGDETQYF. The CDR3 DNA follows: TGCGCCAGCAGCTGGGGGGACGAGACCCAGTACTTC.

This chain joins TRBV21-1 and TRBJ2-1; the table's D call TRBD2 went unverified against the DNA. TRBV21-1 corresponds to a pseudogene. The CDR3 covers 16 residues. The CDR3: CASSTNHRNRGGSQFF. The CDR3 DNA is TGTGCCAGCAGCACAAACCACAGGAATAGGGGGGGATCCCAGTTCTTC.

The chain couples TRBV19 to TRBJ2-1; 7 bases match TRBD2. This CDR3 is built from 15 residues. Per germline, CDR1 LNHDA and CDR2 SQIVND (reference sequence). J gave up 6 bases and V 5 bases, and 10 bases lay outside the gene matches. The CDR3 here is CASSPTSQYTNEQFF. The DNA of the CDR3 is TGTGCCAGTAGTCCGACTAGCCAGTACACCAATGAGCAGTTCTTC.

The CDR3 bases are TGTGCCAGCAGCCAAGAGAGAAACCTAGCTGGCTACACCTTC. This codes for CASSQERNLAGYTF. The chain links TRBV14 to TRBJ1-2; D not certain. Germline values: CDR1 SGHDN, CDR2 FVKESK. The CDR3 extends over 14 amino acids. Trimming removed 0 bases at V and 7 bases at J, with 12 bases between.

The chain couples TRBV6-5 to TRBJ1-1, with D hard to call. Between the trimmed V and J ends, which lost 0 bases and 2 bases, there was a span of 7 bases. CDR1 is MNHEY and CDR2 is SVGAGI in the germline V gene. The CDR3 has 14 residues. The CDR3 DNA follows: TGTGCCAGCAGTTACTCGGCGGCAAACACTGAAGCTTTCTTT. Residues: CASSYSAANTEAFF.

The gene calls are TRBV21-1 and TRBJ2-3; TRBD1 is the table's D call, not checked against the DNA. TRBV21-1 is tagged as a pseudogene. CDR3 length equals 18 residues. The CDR3 nucleotides are TGTGCCAGCAGCAAAGTTAATGACAGGGAAAGCCACACAGATACGCAGTATTTT. This codes for CASSKVNDRESHTDTQYF.

This clone came up once. The chain has TRBV29-1 and TRBJ2-7; no reliable D call. Between the trimmed V and J ends, which lost 7 bases and 3 bases, there was a span of 13 bases. CDR1 is SQVTM, CDR2 ANQGSEA, per germline. CDR3 length: 12 residues. Here the CDR3 reads CSARNSIYEQYF. As DNA, the CDR3 is TGCAGCGCACGGAACAGTATCTACGAGCAGTACTTC.

The chain is built from TRBV12-3 or TRBV12-4 and TRBJ2-7; D is perhaps TRBD2 (5 bases). Trimming removed 2 bases from V and 2 bases from J, with 7 bases in between. The CDR3 runs 13 residues. CDR3 region: CASSLRGTYEQYF. CDR3 in DNA: TGTGCCAGCAGTTTAAGAGGGACCTACGAGCAGTACTTC.

V and J are TRBV5-1 and TRBJ2-6, with D unclear. V was clipped by 5 bases and J by 1 base, with 7 bases between them. CDR1 SGHRS and CDR2 YFSETQ come from the germline V gene. This CDR3 comprises 14 residues. The chain's CDR3 is CASRQLSGANVLTF. CDR3 DNA sequence: TGCGCCAGCAGACAGCTATCTGGGGCCAACGTCCTGACTTTC.

The J gene is TRBJ1-4, the V gene TRBV18, with a tentative D call TRBD1 (6 bases). In germline, CDR1 is KGHSH, CDR2 LQKENI. CDR3 length: 17 residues. V was clipped by 2 bases and J by 2 bases, with 15 bases between them. The CDR3: CASSPEGHQGTNEKLFF. CDR3 nucleotide sequence: TGTGCCAGCTCACCAGAGGGCCATCAGGGGACTAATGAAAAACTGTTTTTT.

The chain carries TRBV4-1 and TRBJ1-6, with D perhaps matching TRBD1 (5 bases). Germline V lookup: CDR1 MGHRA, CDR2 YSYEKL. V gave up 0 bases and J gave up 10 bases, with 7 bases separating them. The CDR3 covers 13 residues. CDR3 bases: TGCGCCAGCAGCCAAGAGGGGCTCTCACCCCTCCACTTT. Amino acid sequence: CASSQEGLSPLHF.

To note about this clone: Other DNA sequences in this specimen translate into the identical CDR3. This rearrangement joins TRBV4-1 to TRBJ2-6; D not certain. This CDR3 is built from 16 residues. Trimming left V 1 base short and J 0 bases short, with 7 bases between. Germline V CDR1 and CDR2: MGHRA, YSYEKL. Written as DNA, the CDR3 is TGCGCCAGCAGCCAAGGGCATAACTCTGGGGCCAACGTCCTGACTTTC. Encoded protein: CASSQGHNSGANVLTF.

This chain uses TRBV2 with TRBJ1-2; D is possibly TRBD1 (6 bases). V gave up 4 bases and J gave up 4 bases, with 13 bases separating them. CDR3 length: 14 amino acids. In germline, CDR1 is SNHLY, CDR2 FYNNEI. CDR3: CASSATGSSYGYTF. Here the CDR3 DNA reads TGTGCCAGCAGTGCCACAGGGTCCTCCTATGGCTACACCTTC.

The gene calls are TRBV11-1 and TRBJ2-1; D is possibly TRBD2 (5 bases). V lost 1 base to trimming and J lost 4 bases, with 14 bases between them. CDR3 size: 16 residues. Germline V CDR1 and CDR2: SGHAT, FQDESV (reference sequence). CDR3 protein: CASSLGSLAGYNEQFF. The CDR3 DNA sequence: TGTGCCAGCAGCTTAGGTAGTCTAGCAGGTTACAATGAGCAGTTCTTC.

The chain has TRBV12-3 or TRBV12-4 and TRBJ1-2; the match to TRBD1 covers 7 bases. Trimming cost V 5 bases and J 4 bases; bases outside gene matches: 4. The CDR3 is 13 amino acids. CDR3 in amino acids: CASSLRDSYGYTF. CDR3 DNA sequence: TGTGCCAGCAGTCTCAGGGACAGCTATGGCTACACCTTC.

A few counts support this clone. The genes are TRBV12-3 or TRBV12-4 and TRBJ1-2; a weak D match, TRBD1 (5 bases). CDR3 length: 13 amino acids. Deletions cut 3 bases from V and 4 bases from J, with 9 bases between. In DNA form, the CDR3 reads TGTGCCAGCAGTTTGGAGGGGCGCTATGGCTACACCTTC. Its protein is CASSLEGRYGYTF.

This clone was seen only once. CDR3 coding DNA: TGTGCCAGCAGTCTTGAGAGCAATCAGCCCCAGCATTTT. Protein sequence: CASSLESNQPQHF. This sequence joins TRBV6-6 and TRBJ1-5; D is undetermined. This CDR3 comprises 13 residues. The V end was cut by 5 bases, the J end by 1 base, with 6 bases between. The germline V gene has CDR1 MNHNY and CDR2 SVGAGI (reference sequence).

This sequence joins TRBV28 and TRBJ1-2, with a possible D match to TRBD1 (5 bases). The CDR3 consists of 12 residues. Germline V gives CDR1 MDHEN, CDR2 SYDVKM. Trimming shortened V by 7 bases and J by 5 bases, and 11 bases separated the two germline ends. The CDR3 bases are TGTGCCAGCAAAGACAGCTTATATGGCTACACCTTC. Protein sequence: CASKDSLYGYTF.

This rearrangement joins TRBV28 to TRBJ1-2; TRBD1 matches 7 bases. The CDR3 covers 15 residues. Germline assignment: CDR1 MDHEN and CDR2 SYDVKM. Unmatched junction bases numbered 10, after V lost 6 bases and J lost 3 bases. The CDR3 DNA reads TGTGCCAGCAGCGGACAGGCCCCCGAACACTATGGCTACACCTTC. This encodes CASSGQAPEHYGYTF.

This rearrangement joins TRBV9 to TRBJ2-1; no reliable D call. V dropped 4 bases and J dropped 5 bases, with 16 bases sitting between them. The germline CDR1 and CDR2 sequences are SGDLS and YYNGEE. There are 15 residues in the CDR3. CDR3 nucleotide sequence: TGTGCCAGCAGCTTCCGAGGTCCTGGAGACAATGAGCAGTTCTTC. Translation: CASSFRGPGDNEQFF. Variable domain in full (rest from reference TRBV9 and TRBJ2-1): DSGVTQTPKHLITATGQRVTLRCSPRSGDLSVYWYQQSLDQGLQFLIQYYNGEERAKGNILERFSAQQFPDLHSELNLSSLELGDSALYFCASSFRGPGDNEQFFGPGTRLTVL.

CDR3 sequence reads: CASSQDRLRDSDAQDTQYF. In DNA, the CDR3 is TGTGCCAGCAGCCAAGATCGCCTCCGGGACTCAGACGCACAAGATACGCAGTATTTT. V gene TRBV3-1 (or the pseudogene TRBV3-2) combines with J gene TRBJ2-3, with D perhaps TRBD2 (6 bases). The CDR3 runs 19 residues. CDR1 is LGHDT and CDR2 is YNNKEL in the germline V gene (reference sequence). The V and J ends lost 0 bases and 5 bases respectively, with 24 bases between them.

This clone has a handful of counts. The rearrangement uses TRBV7-9 and TRBJ2-7; 9 bases line up with TRBD1. The germline CDR1 and CDR2 sequences are SEHNR and FQNEAQ (reference sequence). This CDR3 is built from 15 residues. V trimming: 4 bases; J trimming: 5 bases; junction bases outside the gene matches: 9. CDR3 sequence: CASSSPGQGVDEQYF. In nucleotides, the CDR3 is TGTGCCAGCAGCTCACCGGGACAGGGTGTCGACGAGCAGTACTTC.

V gene TRBV28 combines with J gene TRBJ2-7; D remains ambiguous. Deletions cut 4 bases from V and 6 bases from J, with 7 bases between. This CDR3 has 11 residues. CDR1 MDHEN and CDR2 SYDVKM come from the germline V gene. The CDR3 DNA reads as TGTGCCAGCAGTTCTGCGTTCGAGCAGTACTTC. Translating gives CASSSAFEQYF.